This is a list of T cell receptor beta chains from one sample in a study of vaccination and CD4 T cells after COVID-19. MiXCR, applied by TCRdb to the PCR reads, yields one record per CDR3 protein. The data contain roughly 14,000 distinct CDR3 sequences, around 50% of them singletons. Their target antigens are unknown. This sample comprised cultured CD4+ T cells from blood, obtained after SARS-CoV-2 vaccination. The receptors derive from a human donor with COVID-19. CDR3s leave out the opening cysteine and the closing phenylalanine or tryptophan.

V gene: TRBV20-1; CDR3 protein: SASGLAGDATPTDTQY
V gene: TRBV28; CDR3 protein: ASSLSGISGNTIY
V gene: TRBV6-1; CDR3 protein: ASSETGMNTEAF
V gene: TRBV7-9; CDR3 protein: ASSLVTGGSFYNEQF
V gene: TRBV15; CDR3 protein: ATSSDRVGIQY
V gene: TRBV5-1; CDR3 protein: ASSFSEGTEAF
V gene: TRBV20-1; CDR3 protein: SARKGGQLAGEEY
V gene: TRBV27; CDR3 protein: ASSPTKTETQY
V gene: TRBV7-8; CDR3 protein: ASSLRGNSNQPQH
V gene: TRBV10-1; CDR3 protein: ASSPGGTGGNSPLH
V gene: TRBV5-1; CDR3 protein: ASSLGGGQGDSPLH
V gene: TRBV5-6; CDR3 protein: ASTSGLTEAF
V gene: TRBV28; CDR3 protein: ASKGGGGLYSPLH
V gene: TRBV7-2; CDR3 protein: ASSLSSYNSPLH
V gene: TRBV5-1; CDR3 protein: ASGDEAAQNTGELF
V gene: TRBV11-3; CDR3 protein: ASSLGGWGETQY
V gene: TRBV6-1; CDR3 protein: ASSPQGQGSFQETQY
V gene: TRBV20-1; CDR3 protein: SASPGDLTDTQY
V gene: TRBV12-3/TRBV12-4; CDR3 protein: ASSPVSYGYT
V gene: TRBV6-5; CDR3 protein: ASSWQGNSPLH
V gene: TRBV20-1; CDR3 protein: SAREAGRQETQY
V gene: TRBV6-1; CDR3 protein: ASRRDPGNTIY
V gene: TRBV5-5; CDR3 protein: ASSVDGNYGYT
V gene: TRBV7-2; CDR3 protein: ASAPGGSVEGYT
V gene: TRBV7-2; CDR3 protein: ASSLNPGRTTGELF
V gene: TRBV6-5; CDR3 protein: ASSYQQVNSGNTIY
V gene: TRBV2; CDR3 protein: ASKVVRGQETQY
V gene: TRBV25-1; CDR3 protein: ASSRDTREAF
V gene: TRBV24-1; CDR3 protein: ATSDRGNSPLH
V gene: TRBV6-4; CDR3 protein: ASSRKSGTQAF
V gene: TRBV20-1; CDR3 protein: SASPSGGGETQY
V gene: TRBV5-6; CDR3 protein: ASSFEAYEQY
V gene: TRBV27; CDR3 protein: ASSYQGSNQPQH
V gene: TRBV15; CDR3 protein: ATSREFANTGELF
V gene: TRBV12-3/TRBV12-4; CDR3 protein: ASVTSGGIDEQF
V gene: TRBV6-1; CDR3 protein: ASSETGDPWY
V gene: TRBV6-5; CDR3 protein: ASSYSSAGELF
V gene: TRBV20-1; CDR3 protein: SARDSTGGGGYT
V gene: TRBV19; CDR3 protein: ASTHPPETQY
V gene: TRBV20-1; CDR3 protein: SARLGTKGTYGYT
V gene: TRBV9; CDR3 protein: ASSVAMGVSSYGYT
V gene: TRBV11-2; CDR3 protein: ASSLVLPAGADTQY